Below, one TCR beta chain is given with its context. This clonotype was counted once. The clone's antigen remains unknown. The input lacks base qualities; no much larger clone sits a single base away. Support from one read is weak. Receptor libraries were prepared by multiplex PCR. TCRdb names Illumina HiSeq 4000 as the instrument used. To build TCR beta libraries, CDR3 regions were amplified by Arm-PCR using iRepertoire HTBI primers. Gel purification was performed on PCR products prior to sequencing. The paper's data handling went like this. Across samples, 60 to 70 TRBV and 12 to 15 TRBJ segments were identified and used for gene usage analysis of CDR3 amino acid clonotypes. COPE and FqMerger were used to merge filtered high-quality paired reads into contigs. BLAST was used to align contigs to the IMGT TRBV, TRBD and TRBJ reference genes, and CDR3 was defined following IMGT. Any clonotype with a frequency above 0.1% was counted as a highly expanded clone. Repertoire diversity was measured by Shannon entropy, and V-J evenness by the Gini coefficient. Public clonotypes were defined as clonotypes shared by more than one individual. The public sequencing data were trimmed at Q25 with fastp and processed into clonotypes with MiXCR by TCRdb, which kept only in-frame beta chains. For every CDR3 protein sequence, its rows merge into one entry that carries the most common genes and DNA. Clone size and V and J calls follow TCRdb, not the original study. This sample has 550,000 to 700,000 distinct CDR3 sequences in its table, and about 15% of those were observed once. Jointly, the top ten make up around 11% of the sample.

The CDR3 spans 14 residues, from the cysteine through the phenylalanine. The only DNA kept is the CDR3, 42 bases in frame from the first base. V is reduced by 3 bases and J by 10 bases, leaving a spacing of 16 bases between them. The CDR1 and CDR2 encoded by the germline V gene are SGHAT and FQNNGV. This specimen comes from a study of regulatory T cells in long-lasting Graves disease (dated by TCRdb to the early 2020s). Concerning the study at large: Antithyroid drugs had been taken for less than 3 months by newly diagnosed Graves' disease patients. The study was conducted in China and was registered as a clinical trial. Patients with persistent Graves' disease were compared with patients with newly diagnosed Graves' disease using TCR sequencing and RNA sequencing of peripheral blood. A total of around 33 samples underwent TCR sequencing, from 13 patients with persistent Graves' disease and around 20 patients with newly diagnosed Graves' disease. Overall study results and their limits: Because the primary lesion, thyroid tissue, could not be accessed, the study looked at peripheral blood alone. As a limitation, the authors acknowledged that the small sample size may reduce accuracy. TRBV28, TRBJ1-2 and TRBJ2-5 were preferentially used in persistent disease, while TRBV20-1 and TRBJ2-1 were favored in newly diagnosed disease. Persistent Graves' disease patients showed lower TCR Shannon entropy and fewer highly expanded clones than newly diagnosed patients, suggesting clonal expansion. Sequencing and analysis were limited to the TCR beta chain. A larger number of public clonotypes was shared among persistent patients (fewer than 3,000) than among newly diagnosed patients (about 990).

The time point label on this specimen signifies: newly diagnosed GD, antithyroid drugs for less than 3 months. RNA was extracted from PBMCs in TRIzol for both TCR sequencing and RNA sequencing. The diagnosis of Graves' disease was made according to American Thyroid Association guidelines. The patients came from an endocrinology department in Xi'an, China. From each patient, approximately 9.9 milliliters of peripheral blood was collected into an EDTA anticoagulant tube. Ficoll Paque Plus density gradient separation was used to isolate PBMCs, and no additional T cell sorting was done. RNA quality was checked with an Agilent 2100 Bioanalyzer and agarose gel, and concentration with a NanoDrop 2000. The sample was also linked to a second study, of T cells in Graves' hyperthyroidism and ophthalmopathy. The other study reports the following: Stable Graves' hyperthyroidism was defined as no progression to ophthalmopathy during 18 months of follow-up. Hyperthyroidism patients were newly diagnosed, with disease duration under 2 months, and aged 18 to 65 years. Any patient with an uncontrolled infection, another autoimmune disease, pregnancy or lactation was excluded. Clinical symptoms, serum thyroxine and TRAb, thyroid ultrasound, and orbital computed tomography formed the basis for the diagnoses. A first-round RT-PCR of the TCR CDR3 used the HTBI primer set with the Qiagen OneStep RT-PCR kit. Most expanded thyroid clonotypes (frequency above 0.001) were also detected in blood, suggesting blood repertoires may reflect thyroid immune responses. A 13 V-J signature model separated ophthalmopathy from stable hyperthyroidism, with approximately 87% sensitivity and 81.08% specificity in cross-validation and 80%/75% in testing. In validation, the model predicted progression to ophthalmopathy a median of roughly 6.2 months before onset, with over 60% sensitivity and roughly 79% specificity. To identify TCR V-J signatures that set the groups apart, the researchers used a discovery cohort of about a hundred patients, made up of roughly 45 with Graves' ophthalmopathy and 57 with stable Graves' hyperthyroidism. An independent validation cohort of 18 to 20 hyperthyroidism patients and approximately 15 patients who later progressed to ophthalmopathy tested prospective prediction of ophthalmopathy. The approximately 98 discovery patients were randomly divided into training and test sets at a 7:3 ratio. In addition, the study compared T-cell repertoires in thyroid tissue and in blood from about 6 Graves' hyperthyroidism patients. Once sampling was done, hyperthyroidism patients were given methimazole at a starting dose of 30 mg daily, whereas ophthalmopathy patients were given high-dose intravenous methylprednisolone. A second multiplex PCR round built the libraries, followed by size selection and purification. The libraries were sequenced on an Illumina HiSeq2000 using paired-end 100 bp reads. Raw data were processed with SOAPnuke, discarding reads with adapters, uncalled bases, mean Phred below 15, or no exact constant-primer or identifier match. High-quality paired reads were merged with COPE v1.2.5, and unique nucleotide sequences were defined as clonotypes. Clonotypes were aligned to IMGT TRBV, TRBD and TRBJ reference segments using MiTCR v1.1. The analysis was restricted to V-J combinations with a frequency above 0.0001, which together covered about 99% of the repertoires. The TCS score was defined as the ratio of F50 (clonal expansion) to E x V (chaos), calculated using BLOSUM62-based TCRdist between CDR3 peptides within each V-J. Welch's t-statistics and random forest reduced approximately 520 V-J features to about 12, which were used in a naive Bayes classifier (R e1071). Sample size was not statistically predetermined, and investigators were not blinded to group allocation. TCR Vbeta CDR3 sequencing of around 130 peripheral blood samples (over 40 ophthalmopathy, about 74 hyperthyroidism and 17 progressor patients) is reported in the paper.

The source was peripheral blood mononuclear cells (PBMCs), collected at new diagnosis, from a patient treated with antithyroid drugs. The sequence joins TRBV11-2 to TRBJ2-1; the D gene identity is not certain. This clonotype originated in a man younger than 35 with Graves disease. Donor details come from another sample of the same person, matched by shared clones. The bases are TGTGCCAGCAGCTTTGTGGGAACCTTCAAAGAGCAGTTCTTC. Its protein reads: CASSFVGTFKEQFF.